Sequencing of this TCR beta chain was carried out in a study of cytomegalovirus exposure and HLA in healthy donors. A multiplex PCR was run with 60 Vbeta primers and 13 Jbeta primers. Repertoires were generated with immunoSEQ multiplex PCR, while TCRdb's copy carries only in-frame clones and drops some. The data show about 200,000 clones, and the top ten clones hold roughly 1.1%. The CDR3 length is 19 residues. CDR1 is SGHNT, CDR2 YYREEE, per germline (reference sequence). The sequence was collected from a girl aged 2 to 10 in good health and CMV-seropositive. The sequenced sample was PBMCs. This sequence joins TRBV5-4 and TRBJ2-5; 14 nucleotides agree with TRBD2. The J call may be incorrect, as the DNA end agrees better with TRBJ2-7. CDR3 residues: CASSLAGRAGTSGSYEQYF. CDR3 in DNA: TGTGCCAGCAGCTTGGCAGGCCGGGCAGGGACTAGCGGGAGCTACGAGCAGTACTTC.